One sample yielded the 31 T cell receptor beta chains listed below, sequenced in a study of T cells after yellow fever vaccination. TCRdb re-called the 5' RACE reads through MiXCR, storing one row per CDR3 protein. The sample includes around 600,000 distinct CDR3 sequences, roughly an eighth of them seen just once. The sample consisted of PBMCs, taken on the day of the yellow fever booster vaccination. The receptors come from a man in his thirties or forties who received the YFV17D yellow fever vaccine.

This clonotype was detected only a few times. The CDR3 here is CASTLGREGHYEQFF. As DNA, the CDR3 is TGTGCCAGCACCCTTGGGCGGGAGGGTCATTATGAGCAGTTCTTC. The J gene is TRBJ2-1, the V gene TRBV12-3 or TRBV12-4; 9 bases are shared with TRBD2. The CDR3 contains 15 residues. The trim removed 7 bases at V and 8 bases at J, leaving 12 bases unmatched.

This rearrangement joins TRBV11-2 to TRBJ2-3; D is perhaps TRBD2 (6 bases). Trimming left V 6 bases short and J 1 base short, with 17 bases between. CDR3 size: 16 residues. Germline CDR1 SGHAT, CDR2 FQNNGV. Here the CDR3 reads CASSTGTQPRTDTQYF. The CDR3 DNA follows: TGTGCCAGCAGTACCGGGACTCAACCTCGCACAGATACGCAGTATTTT.

Only a few counts were recorded for this clonotype. The chain uses TRBV25-1 and TRBJ2-6; D uncertain. Germline V gives CDR1 MGHDK, CDR2 SYGVNS. The V end was cut by 5 bases, the J end by 1 base, with 12 bases between. The CDR3 has 16 amino acids. The CDR3 DNA follows: TGTGCCAGCAGTACCGGATGGGGATCTGGGGCCAACGTCCTGACTTTC. Its protein product is CASSTGWGSGANVLTF.

The V call is TRBV15, the J call TRBJ2-5; D unresolved. Trimming pared 4 bases from V and 4 bases from J, leaving 10 bases between. Germline V gene data show CDR1 as LNHNV and CDR2 as YYDKDF (reference sequence). The CDR3 length is 13 residues. The CDR3 protein is CATSTTPAETQYF. In nucleotides, the CDR3 is TGTGCCACCAGCACCACCCCGGCAGAGACCCAGTACTTC. The variable domain in full, with the rest retrieved from reference TRBV15 and TRBJ2-5, is DAMVIQNPRYQVTQFGKPVTLSCSQTLNHNVMYWYQQKSSQAPKLLFHYYDKDFNNEADTPDNFQSRRPNTSFCFLDIRSPGLGDTAMYLCATSTTPAETQYFGPGTRLLVL.

This sequence joins TRBV10-2 and TRBJ2-6; 7 nucleotides match TRBD1. CDR1 is WSHSY and CDR2 is SAAADI in the germline V gene. The J segment lost 4 bases and the V segment lost 5 bases, leaving 8 bases of the junction unmatched. The CDR3 consists of 16 residues. CDR3 protein: CASSRQGKSGANVLTF. The CDR3 bases are TGCGCCAGCAGTCGACAGGGAAAATCCGGGGCCAACGTCCTGACTTTC.

The rearrangement uses TRBV5-1 and TRBJ2-2; D gene ambiguous. Trimming left V 7 bases short and J 4 bases short, with 11 bases between. The CDR3 covers 13 residues. Germline CDR1 SGHRS, CDR2 YFSETQ. The CDR3 reads CASDKGTTGELFF. The CDR3 DNA sequence: TGCGCCAGCGATAAGGGTACCACCGGGGAGCTGTTTTTT.

This clonotype was picked up a small number of times. V gene TRBV7-8 combines with J gene TRBJ2-5; D gene unclear. Germline-derived CDR1 and CDR2 are SGHVS and FQNEAQ. The CDR3 is 13 residues long. V lost 5 bases, J lost 5 bases, and 12 bases lay in between. The CDR3 reads CASSTRSVETQYF. CDR3 bases: TGTGCCAGCAGCACCAGGTCTGTGGAGACCCAGTACTTC.

The V and J genes are TRBV7-9 and TRBJ1-1; no definite D call. CDR1 and CDR2 from the germline V gene are SEHNR and FQNEAQ (reference sequence). This CDR3 region has 11 residues. Trimming left V 5 bases short and J 8 bases short, with 9 bases between. CDR3 DNA: TGTGCCAGCAGCGTCACAATAGAAGCTTTCTTT. Translation gives CASSVTIEAFF.

V and J are TRBV30 and TRBJ2-7, with D perhaps being TRBD1 or TRBD2 (5 bases each). V was pared by 4 bases and J by 3 bases, with 19 bases between. Germline lookup yields CDR1 GTSNPN and CDR2 SVGIG (reference sequence). This CDR3 region has 15 residues. In DNA form, the CDR3 reads TGTGCCTGGACTCTCCGTGGGGGACGGGACTACGAGCAGTACTTC. Its translation: CAWTLRGGRDYEQYF. Complete variable domain (other parts from reference TRBV30 and TRBJ2-7): SQTIHQWPATLVQPVGSPLSLECTVEGTSNPNLYWYRQAAGRGLQLLFYSVGIGQISSEVPQNLSASRPQDRQFILSSKKLLLSDSGFYLCAWTLRGGRDYEQYFGPGTRLTVT.

V is TRBV28 and J is TRBJ2-7, with 9 bases identical to TRBD1. This CDR3 region has 13 residues. The V gene's germline CDR1 is MDHEN and CDR2 SYDVKM. J was trimmed by 4 bases and V by 8 bases; bases with no gene match: 6. The CDR3 nucleotides are TGTGCCAGCGGCTCGGGACAGGGATACGAGCAGTACTTC. It translates to CASGSGQGYEQYF.

This clonotype occurred a few times. The chain recombines TRBV5-1 with TRBJ2-2; 10 positions agree with TRBD2. Germline values: CDR1 SGHRS, CDR2 YFSETQ. This CDR3 comprises 15 residues. V dropped 6 bases and J dropped 1; count of bases not matched to a gene: 3. The CDR3 loop is CASIRTSGNTGELFF. DNA for the CDR3: TGCGCCAGCATAAGGACTAGCGGGAACACCGGGGAGCTGTTTTTT.

This clonotype was detected only a few times. V is TRBV27 and J is TRBJ2-1; 8 bases are a match to TRBD2. Germline V gene sequence: CDR1 MNHEY, CDR2 SMNVEV (reference sequence). V gave up 4 bases and J gave up 7 bases; unmatched junction bases: 12. The CDR3 consists of 16 residues. This CDR3 reads CASSSLKSGRGNEQFF. The CDR3 DNA sequence: TGTGCCAGCAGTTCCTTGAAGAGCGGGAGAGGGAATGAGCAGTTCTTC.

This clonotype has more than one count but fewer than ten. This chain uses TRBV5-6 with TRBJ2-7; 10 bases are a match to TRBD1. Germline CDR1 is SGHDT and CDR2 is YYEEEE. V lost 2 bases, J lost 2 bases, and 4 bases stayed unmatched. The CDR3 is 15 amino acids. In nucleotides, the CDR3 is TGTGCCAGCAGCTTTTGGGACAGGGGTACCTACGAGCAGTACTTC. Translation gives CASSFWDRGTYEQYF.

This clonotype was found many times. The rearrangement uses TRBV18 and TRBJ1-5; the match to TRBD1 covers 7 bases. The germline gives CDR1 KGHSH, CDR2 LQKENI. CDR3 length: 13 amino acids. With V trimmed by 4 bases and J by 7 bases, 4 bases remained unmatched. The CDR3 bases are TGTGCCAGCTCACGGGACAGAGGGCAGCCCCAGCATTTT. Protein sequence: CASSRDRGQPQHF.

V gene TRBV20-1 combines with J gene TRBJ1-3; D not certain. Per the germline V gene, CDR1 is DFQATT and CDR2 is SNEGSKA (reference sequence). The length of the CDR3 is 11 residues. Trimming left V 6 bases short and J 4 bases short, with 7 bases between. Here the CDR3 DNA reads TGCAGTGCACCAGCAGGAAACACCATATATTTT. It is translated as CSAPAGNTIYF.

The table lists this clonotype with a few counts. This sequence joins TRBV21-1 and TRBJ2-2; the DNA was not used to check the table's D call, TRBD1. TRBV21-1 is labeled a pseudogene. The CDR3 loop spans 21 amino acids. The CDR3 spells CASSKVERGIWSVQDTGELFF. CDR3 DNA: TGTGCCAGCAGCAAAGTGGAGAGGGGGATCTGGAGCGTACAGGACACCGGGGAGCTGTTTTTT.

This chain joins TRBV5-1 and TRBJ2-7; D is perhaps TRBD2 (6 bases). Germline V gives CDR1 SGHRS, CDR2 YFSETQ. The CDR3 consists of 15 residues. Trimming cost V 0 bases and J 7 bases, with 17 bases left between them. The CDR3 spells CASSLERAAGREQYF. The CDR3 DNA is TGCGCCAGCAGCTTGGAACGGGCGGCAGGGAGGGAGCAGTACTTC. Full variable domain (missing parts from reference TRBV5-1 and TRBJ2-7): KAGVTQTPRYLIKTRGQQVTLSCSPISGHRSVSWYQQTPGQGLQFLFEYFSETQRNKGNFPGRFSGRQFSNSRSEMNVSTLELGDSALYLCASSLERAAGREQYFGPGTRLTVT.

V is TRBV30 and J is TRBJ1-1; no clear D. Germline assignment: CDR1 GTSNPN and CDR2 SVGIG (reference sequence). This CDR3 has 12 residues. Trimming shortened V by 0 bases and J by 6 bases, and 8 bases separated the two germline ends. The CDR3 region has the DNA TGTGCCTGGAGTGTCGGTAGGGCTGAAGCTTTCTTT. Protein: CAWSVGRAEAFF.

This clonotype was detected a few times. This chain uses TRBV12-3 or TRBV12-4 with TRBJ2-2, with 8 bases identical to TRBD2. With V trimmed by 9 bases and J by 4 bases, 7 bases remained unmatched. This CDR3 has 14 residues. The CDR3 protein is CASLAGVSTGELFF. The CDR3, as DNA: TGTGCCAGTCTAGCGGGCGTTTCCACCGGGGAGCTGTTTTTT.

The chain recombines TRBV29-1 with TRBJ2-1, with unresolved D. Trimming pared 5 bases from V and 2 bases from J, leaving 4 bases between. The CDR3 runs to 11 residues. The V gene's germline CDR1 is SQVTM and CDR2 ANQGSEA. CDR3 in amino acids: CSVSTYNEQFF. Written as DNA, the CDR3 is TGCAGCGTTAGCACCTACAATGAGCAGTTCTTC.

This sequence joins TRBV12-3 or TRBV12-4 and TRBJ1-1, with TRBD1 as a possible D gene (5 bases). The CDR3 length is 15 residues. Between the trimmed V and J ends, which lost 2 bases and 12 bases, there was a span of 22 bases. DNA of the CDR3: TGTGCCAGCAGTTTATGGCAGGGAGTGATGGGGAAGACTTTCTTT. Translating it yields CASSLWQGVMGKTFF.

The chain carries TRBV12-3 or TRBV12-4 and TRBJ1-5; D gene uncertain. Trimming stripped 6 bases from V and 9 bases from J, with 12 bases between. The CDR3 spans 12 residues. CDR3 coding DNA: TGTGCCAGCAGCTCAGAGTTCGGGCCCCAGCATTTT. Translating gives CASSSEFGPQHF.

About this clonotype: A much larger clone differs by one base, so this may be a read error. This sequence joins TRBV4-3 and TRBJ2-3, with a possible D match to TRBD2 (5 bases). V was trimmed by 0 bases and J by 0 bases, leaving 13 bases between them. The germline gives CDR1 LGHNA, CDR2 YSLEER. The CDR3 covers 17 residues. The CDR3 here is CASSQDRPSGSTDTQYF. CDR3 nucleotide sequence: TGCGCCAGCAGCCAAGATCGGCCGAGCGGTAGCACAGATACGCAGTATTTT.

The gene calls are TRBV20-1 and TRBJ2-5; 9 bases agree with TRBD2. CDR1 and CDR2 from the germline V gene are DFQATT and SNEGSKA (reference sequence). There are 15 residues in the CDR3. V shed 5 bases, J shed 3 bases, and the junction held 10 bases outside the gene matches. This CDR3 reads CSAVPGLAGEETQYF. The CDR3 DNA is TGCAGTGCTGTCCCGGGACTAGCAGGAGAAGAGACCCAGTACTTC.

The chain combines TRBV20-1 with TRBJ2-3; 13 bases match TRBD2. The J segment lost 4 bases and the V segment lost 6 bases, leaving 4 bases of the junction unmatched. Germline CDR1 reads DFQATT; CDR2 reads SNEGSKA (reference sequence). The length of the CDR3 is 14 residues. DNA of the CDR3: TGCAGTGCCACTAGCGGGAGGGCCCCAGATACGCAGTATTTT. It is translated as CSATSGRAPDTQYF.

This clonotype was counted a few times. The V gene is TRBV6-5, the J gene TRBJ2-7; TRBD1 is a possible D gene (5 bases). The V end was cut by 2 bases, the J end by 0 bases, with 20 bases between. Germline V gene lookup returns CDR1 MNHEY and CDR2 SVGAGI. There are 18 residues in the CDR3. The CDR3 nucleotides read TGTGCCAGCAGTTACAGCGTTTCCAGGGCGTCGGGCTCCTACGAGCAGTACTTC. Amino acid sequence: CASSYSVSRASGSYEQYF.

The chain combines TRBV2 with TRBJ2-4; 9 bases match TRBD1. Germline loops: CDR1 SNHLY, CDR2 FYNNEI. The CDR3 runs 13 residues. V was pared by 11 bases and J by 7 bases, with 9 bases of the junction left unmatched. CDR3 amino acids: CAGSRDRVNIQYF. The CDR3 coding sequence is TGTGCCGGATCCCGGGACAGGGTCAACATTCAGTACTTC.

This clonotype appeared a few times. The CDR3 DNA sequence: TGCAGTGCTCAAAGTACGGCAACAGATACGCAGTATTTT. Translated, it gives CSAQSTATDTQYF. V usage is TRBV20-1 and J usage is TRBJ2-3; D not certain. Trimming shortened V by 5 bases and J by 3 bases, and 12 bases separated the two germline ends. The V gene's germline CDR1 is DFQATT and CDR2 SNEGSKA (reference sequence). This CDR3 region has 13 residues.

The gene calls are TRBV7-9 and TRBJ2-3, with D uncertain. CDR3 length: 12 amino acids. Germline V gene lookup returns CDR1 SEHNR and CDR2 FQNEAQ (reference sequence). V lost 2 bases, J lost 8 bases, and 8 bases lay in between. The CDR3 loop reads CASSLSEATQYF. The CDR3 DNA sequence: TGTGCCAGCAGCTTAAGTGAGGCTACGCAGTATTTT.

This clonotype has a handful of counts. CDR3 amino acids: CASSQDRSSGYEQYF. CDR3 sequence (DNA): TGTGCCAGCAGCCAAGATCGATCAAGTGGATACGAGCAGTACTTC. The V gene is TRBV3-1, the J gene TRBJ2-7; D is ambiguous. The V and J ends lost 0 bases and 4 bases respectively, with 13 bases between them. The germline CDR1 and CDR2 sequences are LGHDT and YNNKEL (reference sequence). This CDR3 contains 15 residues.

This clonotype was recorded a few times. The chain is built from TRBV5-4 and TRBJ2-7, with 10 positions matching TRBD2. Germline lookup yields CDR1 SGHNT and CDR2 YYREEE (reference sequence). The CDR3 has 16 amino acids. V trimming: 4 bases; J trimming: 2 bases; junction bases outside the gene matches: 9. This CDR3 reads CASSPSPSGSAYEQYF. CDR3 bases: TGTGCCAGCAGCCCGTCGCCTAGCGGGAGTGCCTACGAGCAGTACTTC.